This passage covers 4 T cell receptor beta chains from one sample sequenced in a study of T cell responses to AZD1222 COVID-19 vaccine. Sequencing used immunoSEQ multiplex PCR; TCRdb keeps in-frame clones, though not all of them. The table lists 140,000 to 150,000 clones, 80% to 85% of them singletons. The sample consisted of peripheral blood, taken on day 0 of MenACWY control vaccination. These receptors were taken from an adult in good health.

The CDR3 loop reads CAWEPGGAYNEQFF. The CDR3 DNA reads as TGTGCCTGGGAACCGGGGGGGGCTTACAATGAGCAGTTCTTC. The rearrangement links TRBV30 to TRBJ2-1; 8 bases fit TRBD2. The CDR3 totals 14 residues. The J segment lost 4 bases and the V segment lost 5 bases, leaving 7 bases of the junction unmatched. CDR1 is GTSNPN, CDR2 SVGIG, per germline (reference sequence).

The V gene is TRBV2, the J gene TRBJ1-5; TRBD1 might be the D (5 bases). With 2 bases removed from V and 4 bases from J, the gap between germline ends came to 15 bases. In germline, CDR1 is SNHLY, CDR2 FYNNEI. CDR3 size: 16 residues. This CDR3 reads CASSEWGGVPNQPQHF. CDR3 in DNA: TGTGCCAGCAGTGAATGGGGGGGGGTCCCTAATCAGCCCCAGCATTTT. The full variable domain, rest sourced from reference TRBV2 and TRBJ1-5, is EPEVTQTPSHQVTQMGQEVILRCVPISNHLYFYWYRQILGQKVEFLVSFYNNEISEKSEIFDDQFSVERPDGSNFTLKIRSTKLEDSAMYFCASSEWGGVPNQPQHFGDGTRLSIL.

This rearrangement joins TRBV5-1 to TRBJ2-1; TRBD2 aligns across 14 bases. The CDR3 length is 19 residues. V was pared by 3 bases and J by 7 bases, with 15 bases of the junction left unmatched. From germline, CDR1 is SGHRS and CDR2 YFSETQ. The CDR3 DNA sequence: TGCGCCAGCAGCTCCCGACTAGCGGGGGGGGTAAATACAGCGAATGAGCAGTTCTTC. Translating it yields CASSSRLAGGVNTANEQFF.

This sequence joins TRBV6-2 or TRBV6-3 and TRBJ2-1; 8 nucleotides align to TRBD2. The CDR3 consists of 16 residues. With V trimmed by 4 bases and J by 3 bases, 8 bases remained unmatched. Per the germline V gene, CDR1 is MNHEY and CDR2 is SVGEGT. Written as DNA, the CDR3 is TGTGCCAGCAGTTCCCCTGCGGGGGGCTTCTACAATGAGCAGTTCTTC. This encodes CASSSPAGGFYNEQFF.